This T cell receptor beta chain is drawn from a study of follicular helper T cells after annual influenza vaccination. Time point indicated: 2015-2016 season, 7 days after influenza vaccination. Turning to this clone: Other DNA sequences within the sample encode an identical CDR3.

The CDR3 runs to 12 residues. The ends were cut back, 5 bases at V and 7 bases at J, with 12 bases in the middle. CDR1 and CDR2 (germline): LGHNT, FRNRAP. Clones were sequenced by immunoSEQ multiplex PCR, and TCRdb holds only the in-frame ones, with some missing. Here the sample spans 4,000 to 5,500 clones, about 83% being singletons. The source is an adult who received the influenza vaccine. The gene calls are TRBV12-5 and TRBJ2-7; D gene uncertain. Sequencing was performed on CXCR5+ CD38- circulating T follicular helper cells from blood, taken 7 days after influenza vaccination. Subset of the sample: circulating Tfh, non-naive CD4+CXCR5+PD-1+ (ICOS+CD38+ or ICOS-CD38-). CDR3 sequence reads: CASGPNPWEQYF. CDR3 nucleotides: TGTGCTAGTGGTCCCAACCCGTGGGAGCAGTACTTC.